This T cell receptor beta chain is from a study of identical twins. This clonotype was counted only a few times. Its antigen remains unknown. Study findings and constraints: There were fewer insertions in abundant cord blood beta clonotypes, but memory repertoires showed no such pattern.

Trimming left V 2 bases short and J 2 bases short, with 13 bases between. The CDR3 spans 15 residues. Germline assignment: CDR1 SGDLS and CDR2 YYNGEE. TCRdb analysed the 5' RACE reads with MiXCR anew, one entry per CDR3 protein. The data contain a few hundred thousand distinct CDR3 sequences, about 8% of them singletons. This same sample was also taken into another study, of yellow fever vaccine responses in identical twins.

The sequenced material came from CD8+ T cells sorted from blood. The source is a woman between 18 and 29 years old in good health. This chain joins TRBV9 and TRBJ1-2; D gene uncertain. The CDR3, as DNA: TGTGCCAGCAGCGTGCGGACGGGGAGGAACTATGGCTACACCTTC. Translated, it gives CASSVRTGRNYGYTF.